This TCR beta chain was captured by sequencing in a study of T cell changes during pregnancy in multiple sclerosis. Germline lookup yields CDR1 LGHNA and CDR2 YSLEER. Trimming took off 1 base at V and 4 bases at J, with 10 bases between the two ends. CDR3 length: 14 residues. Data came from immunoSEQ multiplex PCR; TCRdb stores just in-frame clones and leaves some out. The sample includes about 39,000 clones, 93% of them seen just once. The clonotype was recovered from a female donor with multiple sclerosis, enrolled in a pregnancy study. The sequencing here drew on CD4+ T cells from peripheral blood mononuclear cells, taken in the first trimester of pregnancy. The genes are TRBV4-3 and TRBJ1-2, with no clear D. The CDR3 DNA is TGCGCCAGCAGCCAAGCGAACAGCCCCTATGGCTACACCTTC. Translation: CASSQANSPYGYTF.